One TCR beta chain is described in this entry. Its antigen is unknown. Overlapping HIV-1 Gag 15-mer peptides at about 1 ug per peptide per mL were used. CD40L-negative CD69-negative CD45RO-high memory CD4+ T cells were sorted as populations depleted of antigen-responding cells. The sample originates from a study of persistence of HIV-infected CD4 T cells. The libraries were made with immunoSEQ version 4 in survey mode. The method was immunoSEQ multiplex PCR; TCRdb's version includes in-frame clones alone and lacks a portion of them. The sample contains 36,000 or so clones, roughly 80% of which appear only once. The length of the CDR3 is 14 residues. The V segment lost 1 base and the J segment 4 bases; nucleotides outside the gene matches: 5. Germline CDR1 reads SGDLS; CDR2 reads YYNGEE.

The sequencing here drew on cultured CD4+ T cells from PBMCs, taken from a patient who received antiretroviral therapy. The source of this sequence is an adult with HIV. The donor label of this sample is uncertain. The chain links TRBV9 to TRBJ2-7, with TRBD1 identical over 7 bases. The CDR3 bases are TGTGCCAGCAGCGTATCACTACAGGGGTACGAGCAGTACTTC. This translates into CASSVSLQGYEQYF.